The rows below give T cell receptor beta chains drawn from one sample of a study of blood T cell repertoires in COVID-19. Generated by immunoSEQ multiplex PCR, the TCRdb table keeps only in-frame clones and is missing some. The sample contains approximately 300,000 clones, about nine tenths of which appear only once. Sequenced material: peripheral blood. These TCRs come from a woman in her 50s who had recovered from COVID-19. Each CDR3 is given with its conserved first and last residue. The D gene is left open where the match is weak. A row's size may be missing; if present it is once, few, many or a size class.

D	V	size	J	DNA	CDR3
TRBD1	TRBV14	-	TRBJ2-7	TGTGCCAGCAGCCAGGCTAGACAGGGGGCGCGGTACGAGCAGTACTTC	CASSQARQGARYEQYF
-	TRBV28	once	TRBJ1-5	TGTGCCAGCATCCAAGGGGTGGGGTTGGGCCAGCCCCAGCATTTT	CASIQGVGLGQPQHF
TRBD1	TRBV6-6	-	TRBJ1-5	TGTGCCAGCAGGCCGAAAACAGGGGACGGGCAGCCCCAGCATTTT	CASRPKTGDGQPQHF
-	TRBV30	-	TRBJ1-1	TGTGCCTGGGACCCATGGGGCGGCACTGAAGCTTTCTTT	CAWDPWGGTEAFF
-	TRBV6-2/TRBV6-3	-	TRBJ2-2	TGTGCCAGCAGTTACGAGGGACACCAAAACGCGAACACCGGGGAGCTGTTTTTT	CASSYEGHQNANTGELFF
TRBD2	TRBV27	-	TRBJ2-7	TGTGCCAGCAGATCCCACGGGGGAGGGTCAACCTACGAGCAGTACTTC	CASRSHGGGSTYEQYF
TRBD1	TRBV4-3	-	TRBJ2-7	TGCGCCAGCAGCCTTCGGACAGGGACCTACGAGCAGTACTTC	CASSLRTGTYEQYF
-	TRBV28	-	TRBJ2-7	TGTGCCAGCAGTACGACAGGACGGGGTCTCTACGAGCAGTACTTC	CASSTTGRGLYEQYF
-	TRBV7-9	-	TRBJ1-1	TGTGCCAGCAGCTTATTAAAGAGTGAAGCTTTCTTT	CASSLLKSEAFF
TRBD1	TRBV5-1	few	TRBJ2-3	TGCGCCAGCAGCTCATGGACAGGGTCAGATACGCAGTATTTT	CASSSWTGSDTQYF
-	TRBV6-5	-	TRBJ1-1	TGTGCCAGCAGGGCAGGGTGGAACACTGAAGCTTTCTTT	CASRAGWNTEAFF
-	TRBV7-6	-	TRBJ2-7	TGTGCCAGCAGCTTAGAGGACAGCTACGAGCAGTACTTC	CASSLEDSYEQYF
-	TRBV7-2	-	TRBJ1-1	TGTGCCAGCAGCAGGGGAAGGAACACTGAAGCTTTCTTT	CASSRGRNTEAFF
TRBD2	TRBV2	-	TRBJ2-3	TGTGCCAGCAGTCCCCCTCGAGGGAGGGGCACAGATACGCAGTATTTT	CASSPPRGRGTDTQYF
-	TRBV3-1/TRBV3-2	-	TRBJ1-2	TGTGCCAGCAGCCAAGTCCCAGGGACTAACTATGGCTACACCTTC	CASSQVPGTNYGYTF
-	TRBV19	-	TRBJ2-5	TGTGCCAGTAGCGGACAGAGTCAAGAGACCCAGTACTTC	CASSGQSQETQYF
TRBD2	TRBV20-1	once	TRBJ2-1	TGCAGTGCTAGTATTACTAGCGGCTACAATGAGCAGTTCTTC	CSASITSGYNEQFF
TRBD2	TRBV7-2	-	TRBJ2-1	TGTGCCAGCAGCTTAGGAAGGCTAGCGGGGTTGGGTGAGCAGTTCTTC	CASSLGRLAGLGEQFF
-	TRBV11-1	-	TRBJ2-1	TGTGCCAGCAGCCCTCCCGGGAATGAGCAGTTCTTC	CASSPPGNEQFF
TRBD1	TRBV4-2	-	TRBJ2-7	TGTGCCAGCAGAGCAGGGGGCAGTTCCTACGAGCAGTACTTC	CASRAGGSSYEQYF
TRBD1	TRBV7-2	-	TRBJ1-4	TGTGCCAGCAGCTTAGAACAGGGGGGAGTGAGACTGTTTTTT	CASSLEQGGVRLFF
TRBD2	TRBV19	-	TRBJ2-1	TGTGCCAGTAGGCAGCGGGGGGGCCCACACGAGCAGTTCTTC	CASRQRGGPHEQFF
TRBD1	TRBV3-1/TRBV3-2	-	TRBJ2-6	TGTGCCAGCAGCCCTTGGGACAGGGGGTCTGGGGCCAACGTCCTGACTTTC	CASSPWDRGSGANVLTF
TRBD1	TRBV7-2	-	TRBJ1-3	TGTGCCAGCAGCTTGGCAGGGGGCTTCGGAAACACCATATATTTT	CASSLAGGFGNTIYF
-	TRBV25-1	-	TRBJ2-7	TGTGCCAGCAGCGGCCAGGGGTACGAGCAGTACTTC	CASSGQGYEQYF
-	TRBV7-2	-	TRBJ2-5	TGTGCCAGCAGCTGGTCTGGCGCCGGGGAGACCCAGTACTTC	CASSWSGAGETQYF
TRBD2	TRBV6-2/TRBV6-3	-	TRBJ2-1	TGTGCCAGCAGCTCCCTCCAGCGGGGGGCCGGCAATGAGCAGTTCTTC	CASSSLQRGAGNEQFF
-	TRBV9	-	TRBJ1-1	TGTGCCAGCAGCGATTTCAGGCAGGGAATGAACACTGAAGCTTTCTTT	CASSDFRQGMNTEAFF
-	TRBV6-5	-	TRBJ1-5	TGTGCCAGCAGTCCAGGGGCCCGGGCTGATCAGCCCCAGCATTTT	CASSPGARADQPQHF
TRBD2	TRBV5-1	-	TRBJ2-7	TGCGCCAGCAGCCCGGGACTAGCGGGACCCTACGAGCAGTACTTC	CASSPGLAGPYEQYF
-	TRBV30	once	TRBJ2-3	TGTGCCTGGAGTCCCCTGGAGCTATCCCGCACAGATACGCAGTATTTT	CAWSPLELSRTDTQYF
-	TRBV29-1	-	TRBJ2-7	TGCAGCGTTGATGACAGACCCTTCTCCTACGAGCAGTACTTC	CSVDDRPFSYEQYF
-	TRBV5-6	-	TRBJ1-5	TGTGCCAGCAGCTTGTTTAGGGGAGGCGGCAATCAGCCCCAGCATTTT	CASSLFRGGGNQPQHF
-	TRBV19	-	TRBJ1-3	TGTGCCAGTAGTATCCAGGGCAGCAGCTCTGGAAACACCATATATTTT	CASSIQGSSSGNTIYF
-	TRBV4-2	-	TRBJ1-3	TGTGCCAGCAGCCAATCCGGGCTCCAGGGTGGAAACACCATATATTTT	CASSQSGLQGGNTIYF
TRBD2	TRBV29-1	-	TRBJ2-2	TGCAGCGTTGGCGGAGGGAGGGGTGGCGGGGAGCTGTTTTTT	CSVGGGRGGGELFF
TRBD1	TRBV7-6	few	TRBJ2-5	TGTGCCAGCAGCTTACTGCCTCGGGACAGGGTGCAAGAGACCCAGTACTTC	CASSLLPRDRVQETQYF
-	TRBV7-3	-	TRBJ2-1	TGTGCCAGCAGCCTAGCTAGCCCCAATGAGCAGTTCTTC	CASSLASPNEQFF
-	TRBV13	-	TRBJ1-1	TGTGCCAGCAGCCCGGGGGGAGCCACTGAAGCTTTCTTT	CASSPGGATEAFF
TRBD1	TRBV4-3	-	TRBJ2-7	TGCGCCAGCAGCCAAGAGGGACAGGCCTACGAGCAGTACTTC	CASSQEGQAYEQYF
-	TRBV2	-	TRBJ1-3	TGTGCCAGCAGCAGGACAGCTGGAAACACCATATATTTT	CASSRTAGNTIYF
TRBD1	TRBV5-6	-	TRBJ1-6	TGTGCCAGCAGCTTGGAGGGACAGGGGGCCTCACCCCTCCACTTT	CASSLEGQGASPLHF
TRBD2	TRBV4-3	-	TRBJ2-3	TGCGCCAGCAGCCAAGATAGGCCTAGCGGGCTACGCACAGATACGCAGTATTTT	CASSQDRPSGLRTDTQYF
TRBD2	TRBV7-2	-	TRBJ2-7	TGTGCCAGCAGCTCGTGGACTAGCGGGAGTTCCTACGAGCAGTACTTC	CASSSWTSGSSYEQYF
-	TRBV2	-	TRBJ1-2	TGTGCCAGCAGTCAACCTACAGGGCACGAAAACTATGGCTACACCTTC	CASSQPTGHENYGYTF
TRBD2	TRBV7-9	-	TRBJ2-7	TGTGCCAGCAGCCCCAGACTAGCGGGGGGCCGGCAGTACGAGCAGTACTTC	CASSPRLAGGRQYEQYF
-	TRBV6-2/TRBV6-3	-	TRBJ1-3	TGTGCCAGCAGTTACTCGATTTTGAGGGTTGAGGAATATTTT	CASSYSILRVEEYF
-	TRBV6-6	-	TRBJ1-2	TGTGCCAGCAGTCAACGGACAGCGAACTATGGCTACACCTTC	CASSQRTANYGYTF
TRBD2	TRBV10-3	-	TRBJ2-7	TGTGCCATCAGCGGGCAAAGCGGGAGGCAAGGCGAGCAGTACTTC	CAISGQSGRQGEQYF
TRBD1	TRBV19	-	TRBJ1-5	TGTGCCAGTAGCCCCGGGACAGATAATCAGCCCCAGCATTTT	CASSPGTDNQPQHF